Listed here are 4 T cell receptor beta chains from one sample, sequenced in a study of T cell changes during pregnancy in multiple sclerosis. The data were produced by immunoSEQ multiplex PCR, yet TCRdb's version contains in-frame clones alone and is incomplete. The data contain just over 50,000 clones, around 94% of them seen just once; the ten biggest clones take up less than 0.65%. Material: CD4+ T cells from peripheral blood mononuclear cells, obtained in the second trimester of pregnancy. The receptor source for this set is a female donor with multiple sclerosis, enrolled in a pregnancy study.

The chain has TRBV6-5 and TRBJ2-3; D may be TRBD2 (6 bases). From germline, CDR1 is MNHEY and CDR2 SVGAGI. V lost 2 bases and J 0 bases, leaving 9 bases between the germline ends. This CDR3 comprises 15 residues. The CDR3 sequence is CASSYIGTSTDTQYF. In DNA, the CDR3 is TGTGCCAGCAGTTACATCGGGACTAGCACAGATACGCAGTATTTT.

The rearrangement joins TRBV19 to TRBJ2-1; TRBD1 matches 9 bases. This CDR3 is 14 amino acids long. V lost 6 bases, J lost 7 bases, and 7 bases stayed unmatched. Germline V CDR1 and CDR2: LNHDA, SQIVND (reference sequence). The chain's CDR3 is CASSPTGGPNEQFF. CDR3 in DNA: TGTGCCAGTAGCCCGACAGGGGGACCTAATGAGCAGTTCTTC.

V is TRBV18 and J is TRBJ2-7; possibly TRBD1 for D (5 bases). The germline V and J ends were trimmed by 6 bases and 1 base, with 13 bases remaining between them. The CDR3 length is 14 residues. Germline lookup yields CDR1 KGHSH and CDR2 LQKENI. The DNA for the CDR3 is TGTGCCAGCTCCCTCGACAGCCAGTCCTACGAGCAGTACTTC. The encoded protein is CASSLDSQSYEQYF. The whole variable domain, remainder taken from reference TRBV18 and TRBJ2-7, is NAGVMQNPRHLVRRRGQEARLRCSPMKGHSHVYWYRQLPEEGLKFMVYLQKENIIDESGMPKERFSAEFPKEGPSILRIQQVVRGDSAAYFCASSLDSQSYEQYFGPGTRLTVT.

V is TRBV5-1 and J is TRBJ1-2, with D possibly TRBD1 on 5 matching bases. The germline V gene encodes CDR1 SGHRS and CDR2 YFSETQ. Trimming took 0 bases from V and 6 from J, leaving 15 bases between them. This CDR3 has 15 residues. The CDR3 region has the DNA TGCGCCAGCAGCTTGGCCGGTTGGGGGGAGAATGGCTACACCTTC. This gives the protein CASSLAGWGENGYTF.